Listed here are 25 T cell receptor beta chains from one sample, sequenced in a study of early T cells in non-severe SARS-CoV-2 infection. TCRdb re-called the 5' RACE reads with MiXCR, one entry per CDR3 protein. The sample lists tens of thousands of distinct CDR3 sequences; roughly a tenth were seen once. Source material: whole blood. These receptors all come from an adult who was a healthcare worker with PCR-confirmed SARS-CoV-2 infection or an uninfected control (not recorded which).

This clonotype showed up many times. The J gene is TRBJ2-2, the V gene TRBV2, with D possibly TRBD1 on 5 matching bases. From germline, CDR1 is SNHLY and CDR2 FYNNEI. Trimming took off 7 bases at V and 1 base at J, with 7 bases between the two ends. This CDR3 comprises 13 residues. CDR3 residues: CASTRVNTGELFF. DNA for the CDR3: TGTGCCAGCACCAGGGTGAACACCGGGGAGCTGTTTTTT.

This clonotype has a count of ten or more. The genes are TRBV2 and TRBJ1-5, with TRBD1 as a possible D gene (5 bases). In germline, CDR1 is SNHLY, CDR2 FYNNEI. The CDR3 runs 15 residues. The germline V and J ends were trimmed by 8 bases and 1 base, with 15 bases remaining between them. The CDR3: CASVAGRLSNQPQHF. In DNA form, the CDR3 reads TGTGCCAGCGTGGCAGGGAGGTTAAGCAATCAGCCCCAGCATTTT. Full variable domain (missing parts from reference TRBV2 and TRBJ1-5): EPEVTQTPSHQVTQMGQEVILRCVPISNHLYFYWYRQILGQKVEFLVSFYNNEISEKSEIFDDQFSVERPDGSNFTLKIRSTKLEDSAMYFCASVAGRLSNQPQHFGDGTRLSIL.

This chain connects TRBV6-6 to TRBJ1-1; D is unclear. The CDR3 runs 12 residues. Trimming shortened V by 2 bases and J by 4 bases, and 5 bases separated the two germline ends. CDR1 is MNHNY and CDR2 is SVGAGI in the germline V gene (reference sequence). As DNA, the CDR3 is TGTGCCAGCAGTTACGGTCCCACTGAAGCTTTCTTT. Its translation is CASSYGPTEAFF.

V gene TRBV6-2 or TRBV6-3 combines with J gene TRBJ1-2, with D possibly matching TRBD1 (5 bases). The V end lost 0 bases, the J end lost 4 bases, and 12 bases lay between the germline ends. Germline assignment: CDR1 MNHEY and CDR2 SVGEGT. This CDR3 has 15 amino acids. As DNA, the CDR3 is TGTGCCAGCAGTTACTCGGCGATCGACAGCTATGGCTACACCTTC. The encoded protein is CASSYSAIDSYGYTF.

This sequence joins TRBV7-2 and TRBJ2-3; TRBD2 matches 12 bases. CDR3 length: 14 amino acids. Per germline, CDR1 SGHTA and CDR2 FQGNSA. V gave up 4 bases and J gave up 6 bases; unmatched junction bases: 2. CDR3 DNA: TGTGCCAGCAGCTCCACTAGCGGGAGGGATACGCAGTATTTT. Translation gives CASSSTSGRDTQYF.

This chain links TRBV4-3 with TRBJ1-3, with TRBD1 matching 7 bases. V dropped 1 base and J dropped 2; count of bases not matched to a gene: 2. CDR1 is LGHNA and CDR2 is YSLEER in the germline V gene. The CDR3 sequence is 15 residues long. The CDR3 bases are TGCGCCAGCAGCCAAGTCGGGACAGCTGGAAACACCATATATTTT. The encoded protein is CASSQVGTAGNTIYF.

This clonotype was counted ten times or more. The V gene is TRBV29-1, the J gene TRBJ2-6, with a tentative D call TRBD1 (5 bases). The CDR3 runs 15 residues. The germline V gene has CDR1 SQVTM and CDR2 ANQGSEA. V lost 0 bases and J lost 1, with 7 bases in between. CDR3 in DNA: TGCAGCGTTGAAGATCGACAGTCTGGGGCCAACGTCCTGACTTTC. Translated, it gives CSVEDRQSGANVLTF. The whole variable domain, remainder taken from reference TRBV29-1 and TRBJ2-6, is SAVISQKPSRDICQRGTSLTIQCQVDSQVTMMFWYRQQPGQSLTLIATANQGSEATYESGFVIDKFPISRPNLTFSTLTVSNMSPEDSSIYLCSVEDRQSGANVLTFGAGSRLTVL.

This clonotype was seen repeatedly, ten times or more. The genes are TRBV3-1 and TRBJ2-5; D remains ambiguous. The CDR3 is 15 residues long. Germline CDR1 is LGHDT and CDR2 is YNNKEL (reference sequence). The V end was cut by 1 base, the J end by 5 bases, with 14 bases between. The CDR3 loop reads CASSQGNERRETQYF. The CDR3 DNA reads TGTGCCAGCAGCCAAGGTAACGAGCGTCGGGAGACCCAGTACTTC.

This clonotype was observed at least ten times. The CDR3 here is CASSPGLAGGLLGYEQYF. CDR3 nucleotides: TGTGCCAGCAGCCCGGGACTAGCGGGAGGGTTGTTAGGCTACGAGCAGTACTTC. This chain uses TRBV7-2 with TRBJ2-7, with TRBD2 identical over 16 bases. This CDR3 has 18 residues. The J segment lost 3 bases and the V segment lost 5 bases, leaving 10 bases of the junction unmatched. Germline CDR1 SGHTA, CDR2 FQGNSA.

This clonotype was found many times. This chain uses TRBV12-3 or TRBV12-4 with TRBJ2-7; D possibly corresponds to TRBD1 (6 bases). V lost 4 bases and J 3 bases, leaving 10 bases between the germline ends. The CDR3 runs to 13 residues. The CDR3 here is CASSSYRVYEQYF. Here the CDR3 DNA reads TGTGCCAGCAGTTCATACAGGGTCTACGAGCAGTACTTC.

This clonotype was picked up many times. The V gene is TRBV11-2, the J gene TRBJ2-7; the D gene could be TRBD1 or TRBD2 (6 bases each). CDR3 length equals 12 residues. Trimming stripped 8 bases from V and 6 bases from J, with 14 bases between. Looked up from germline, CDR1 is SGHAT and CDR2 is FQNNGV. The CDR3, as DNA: TGTGCCAGCGGAGGGAGGACAGTCGAGCAGTACTTC. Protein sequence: CASGGRTVEQYF.

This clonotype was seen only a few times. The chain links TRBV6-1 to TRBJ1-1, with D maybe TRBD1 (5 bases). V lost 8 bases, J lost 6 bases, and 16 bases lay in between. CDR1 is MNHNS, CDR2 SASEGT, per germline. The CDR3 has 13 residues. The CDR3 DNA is TGTGCCAGCGGCGGACATGCCTTTGCTGAAGCTTTCTTT. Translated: CASGGHAFAEAFF.

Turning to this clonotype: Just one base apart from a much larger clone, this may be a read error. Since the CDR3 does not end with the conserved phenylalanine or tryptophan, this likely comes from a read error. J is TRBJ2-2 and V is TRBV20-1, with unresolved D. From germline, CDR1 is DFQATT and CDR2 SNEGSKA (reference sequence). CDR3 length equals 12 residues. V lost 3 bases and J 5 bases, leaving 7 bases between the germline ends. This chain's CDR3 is CSASSVTGELFL. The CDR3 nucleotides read TGCAGTGCTAGTTCGGTAACCGGGGAGCTGTTTCTT.

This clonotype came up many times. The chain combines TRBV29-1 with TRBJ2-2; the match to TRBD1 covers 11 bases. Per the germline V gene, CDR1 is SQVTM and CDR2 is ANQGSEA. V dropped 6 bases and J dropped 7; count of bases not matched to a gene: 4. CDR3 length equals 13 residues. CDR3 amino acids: CSVGQGAGGELFF. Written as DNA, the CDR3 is TGCAGCGTAGGACAGGGGGCTGGCGGGGAGCTGTTTTTT.

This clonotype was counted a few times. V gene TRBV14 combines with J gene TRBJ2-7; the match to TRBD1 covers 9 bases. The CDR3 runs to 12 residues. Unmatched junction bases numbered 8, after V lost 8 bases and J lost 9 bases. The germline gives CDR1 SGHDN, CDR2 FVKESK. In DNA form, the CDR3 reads TGTGCCAGCTCCTTGGACAGGGGTTGGCAGTACTTC. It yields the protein CASSLDRGWQYF.

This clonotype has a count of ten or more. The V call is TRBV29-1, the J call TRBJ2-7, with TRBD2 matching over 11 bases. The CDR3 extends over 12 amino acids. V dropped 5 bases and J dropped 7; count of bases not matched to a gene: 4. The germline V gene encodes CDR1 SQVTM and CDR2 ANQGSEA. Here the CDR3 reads CSVYWTSGEQYF. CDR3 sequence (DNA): TGCAGCGTTTATTGGACTAGCGGGGAGCAGTACTTC.

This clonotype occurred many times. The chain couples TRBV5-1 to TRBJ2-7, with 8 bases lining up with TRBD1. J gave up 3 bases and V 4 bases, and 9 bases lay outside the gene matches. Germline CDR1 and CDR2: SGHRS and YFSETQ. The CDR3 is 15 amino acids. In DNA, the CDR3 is TGCGCCAGCAGCCCACCAGGACAGGGTGGCTACGAGCAGTACTTC. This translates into CASSPPGQGGYEQYF.

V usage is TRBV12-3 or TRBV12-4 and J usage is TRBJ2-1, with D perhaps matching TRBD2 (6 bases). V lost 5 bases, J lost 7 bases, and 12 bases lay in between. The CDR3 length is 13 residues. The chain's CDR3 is CASSPWGENEQFF. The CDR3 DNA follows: TGTGCCAGCAGTCCCTGGGGGGAGAATGAGCAGTTCTTC.

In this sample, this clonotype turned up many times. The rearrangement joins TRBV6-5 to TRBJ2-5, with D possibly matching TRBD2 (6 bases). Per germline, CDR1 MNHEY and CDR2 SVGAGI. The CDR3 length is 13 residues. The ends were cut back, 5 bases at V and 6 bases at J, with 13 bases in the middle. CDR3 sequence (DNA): TGTGCCAGCAGTCGGGACTCTCAAAAGACCCAGTACTTC. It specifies CASSRDSQKTQYF.

The CDR3 nucleotides read TGTGCCAGCGAAGACAGCGGCCAGTTCTTC. Its protein product is CASEDSGQFF. The chain couples TRBV6-6 to TRBJ2-1; D possibly uses TRBD1 or TRBD2 (5 bases each). The germline V gene has CDR1 MNHNY and CDR2 SVGAGI (reference sequence). V shed 8 bases and J shed 13 bases, with 12 bases lying between them. The CDR3 loop spans 10 amino acids.

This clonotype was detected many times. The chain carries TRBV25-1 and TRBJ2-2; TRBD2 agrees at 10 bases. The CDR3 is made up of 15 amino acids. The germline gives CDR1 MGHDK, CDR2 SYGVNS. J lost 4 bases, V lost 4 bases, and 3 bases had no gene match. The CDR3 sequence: CASSGPSGGTGELFF. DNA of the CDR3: TGTGCCAGCAGTGGGCCTAGCGGGGGCACCGGGGAGCTGTTTTTT.

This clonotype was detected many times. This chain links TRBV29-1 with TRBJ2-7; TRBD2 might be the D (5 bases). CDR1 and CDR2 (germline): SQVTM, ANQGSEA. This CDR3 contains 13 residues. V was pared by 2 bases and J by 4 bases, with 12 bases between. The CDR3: CSVETGLRYEQYF. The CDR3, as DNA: TGCAGCGTTGAAACGGGGTTGAGGTACGAGCAGTACTTC.

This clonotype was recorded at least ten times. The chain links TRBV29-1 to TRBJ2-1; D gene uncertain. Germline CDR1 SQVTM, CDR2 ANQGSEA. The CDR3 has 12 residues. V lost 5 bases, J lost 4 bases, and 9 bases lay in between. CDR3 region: CSVHSGYNEQFF. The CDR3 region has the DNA TGCAGCGTTCATTCTGGGTACAATGAGCAGTTCTTC.

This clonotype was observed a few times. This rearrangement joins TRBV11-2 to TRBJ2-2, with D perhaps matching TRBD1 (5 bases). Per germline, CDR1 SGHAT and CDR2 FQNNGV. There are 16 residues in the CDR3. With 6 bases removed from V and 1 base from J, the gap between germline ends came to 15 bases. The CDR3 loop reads CASSPISTGNTGELFF. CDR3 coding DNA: TGTGCCAGCAGTCCAATTTCCACAGGGAACACCGGGGAGCTGTTTTTT.

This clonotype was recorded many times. The CDR3 nucleotides read TGTGCCAGCAGCTTGGACGGACCCCTCCACTTT. It specifies CASSLDGPLHF. The rearrangement uses TRBV7-2 and TRBJ1-6; no clear D. Germline V gene data show CDR1 as SGHTA and CDR2 as FQGNSA. The CDR3 sequence is 11 residues long. The V gene lost 3 bases and the J gene lost 12 bases, with 6 bases spanning the gap.